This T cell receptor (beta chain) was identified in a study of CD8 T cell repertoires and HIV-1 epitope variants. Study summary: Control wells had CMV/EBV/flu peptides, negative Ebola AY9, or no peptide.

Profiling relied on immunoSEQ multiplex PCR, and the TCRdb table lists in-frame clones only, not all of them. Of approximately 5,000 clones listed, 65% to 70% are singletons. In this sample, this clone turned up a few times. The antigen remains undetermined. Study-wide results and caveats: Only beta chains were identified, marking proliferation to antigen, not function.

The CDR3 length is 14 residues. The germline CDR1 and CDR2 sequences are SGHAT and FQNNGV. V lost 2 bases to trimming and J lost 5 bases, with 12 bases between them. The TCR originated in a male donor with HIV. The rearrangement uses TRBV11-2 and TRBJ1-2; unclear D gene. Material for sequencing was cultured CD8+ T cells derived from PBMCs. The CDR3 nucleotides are TGTGCCAGCAGCTTAAACAGCGAGATTTATGGCTACACCTTC. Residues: CASSLNSEIYGYTF.